What follows describes a single TCR beta chain. The antigen is unknown. V lost 7 bases to trimming and J lost 9 bases; unmatched junction nucleotides: 21. Germline-derived CDR1 and CDR2 are MDHEN and SYDVKM. The CDR3 extends over 17 amino acids. Researchers built TCR beta libraries using quantitative 5'-RACE with molecular barcodes. TCRdb independently ran MiXCR on the 5' RACE reads; one entry per CDR3 protein. Of about 700,000 distinct CDR3 sequences listed, around 20% were seen once; the top ten hold around 19%. These data belong to a study of CD8 T cells in ankylosing spondylitis. The study's findings and limits: Characteristic, it appeared, of ankylosing spondylitis blood was a TCR beta motif of fewer than 10 highly homologous variants. Reportedly, significant enrichment of disease-linked clones occurred in matched ankylosing spondylitis synovial fluid.

Sequencing was carried out using blood, either unsorted or a sorted T cell fraction (not recorded which). The chain is built from TRBV28 and TRBJ2-1; 7 bases are shared with TRBD2. The receptor was derived from a male donor with ankylosing spondylitis. This CDR3 reads CASTNWGGLSGEAEQFF. The CDR3 DNA reads as TGTGCCAGCACCAACTGGGGGGGACTAAGCGGAGAGGCTGAGCAGTTCTTC.